The TCR beta chain described here comes from a study of vaccination and CD4 T cells after COVID-19. Study-wide findings and caveats: Median counts of SARS-CoV-2-reactive clonotypes increased from 21 to 38; this difference was not significant.

This sample's treatment: roughly 11-day PBMC culture with coronavirus spike peptide pools or control peptides (ViraFEST assay). ViraFEST sequenced TCRs after peptide-pool expansion of antigen-specific T cells. This clonotype has just a few counts. Its specificity is not known. Sequencing of the DNA from cultured CD4+ T cells was carried out with the Oncomine TCR Beta short-read assay. From the PCR reads, TCRdb called clonotypes with MiXCR, one entry per CDR3 protein. This table has about 10,000 distinct CDR3 sequences, less than 70% appearing once. This CDR3 contains 16 residues. Germline V gives CDR1 MNHEY, CDR2 SMNVEV (reference sequence). The germline V and J ends were trimmed by 7 bases and 2 bases, with 18 bases remaining between them.

Sample: CD4+ T cells from blood, cultured in vitro. The gene calls are TRBV27 and TRBJ2-1, with D perhaps TRBD1 (5 bases). The clonotype originates from a human donor who had recovered from COVID-19. CDR3 region: CASNEFRVIPYNEQFF. The CDR3 region has the DNA TGTGCCAGCAACGAATTCAGGGTTATCCCCTACAATGAGCAGTTCTTC.